This passage covers 8 T cell receptor beta chains from one sample sequenced in a study of identical twins (TCRdb year 2016). Library generation was performed with 5' RACE. TCRdb shows the sequencer as Illumina HiSeq 2000. TCRdb redid the processing of the public reads, applying fastp at Q25 and MiXCR, and retained in-frame beta chains. CDR3 protein sequences are deduplicated, and each keeps its most common genes and DNA. This sample has roughly 230,000 distinct CDR3 sequences in its table, and approximately 8.3% of those were observed once. 2.5% to 3.5% of the sample lies in the top ten. In addition, the sample was reused for a study of yellow fever vaccine responses in identical twins.

Source material: CD8+ T cells sorted from blood. These receptors all come from a woman in her late teens or twenties in good health.

This clonotype came up many times. This chain uses TRBV29-1 with TRBJ2-7, with TRBD1 matching over 12 bases. Per germline, CDR1 SQVTM and CDR2 ANQGSEA. The CDR3 runs 14 residues. With V trimmed by 6 bases and J by 5 bases, 8 bases remained unmatched. The CDR3 is CSVTPGTGGNEQYF. The CDR3 region has the DNA TGCAGCGTAACACCCGGGACAGGGGGCAACGAGCAGTACTTC.

This chain links TRBV27 with TRBJ1-1; possible D gene TRBD1, 5 bases. The CDR3 has 14 residues. CDR1 is MNHEY and CDR2 is SMNVEV in the germline V gene (reference sequence). Trimming pared 2 bases from V and 10 bases from J, leaving 17 bases between. CDR3 region: CASSLAGRGLGAFF. DNA of the CDR3: TGTGCCAGCAGTTTAGCAGGGCGTGGATTAGGAGCTTTCTTT.

The chain is built from TRBV4-3 and TRBJ2-1, with 16 bases that match TRBD2. Germline-derived CDR1 and CDR2 are LGHNA and YSLEER. Losses at the gene ends were 0 bases for V and 9 bases for J; bases not matched to a gene: 8. This CDR3 spans 18 amino acids. CDR3: CASSQEGWGLAGGTEQFF. The CDR3 DNA reads TGCGCCAGCAGCCAAGAAGGTTGGGGACTAGCGGGAGGGACTGAGCAGTTCTTC.

This clonotype was detected many times. The rearrangement uses TRBV12-3 or TRBV12-4 and TRBJ1-1, with D maybe TRBD1 (6 bases). V was pared by 3 bases and J by 1 base, with 12 bases between. The CDR3 covers 15 residues. This CDR3 is CASSFLGGQNTEAFF. DNA of the CDR3: TGTGCCAGCAGTTTCTTGGGGGGACAGAACACTGAAGCTTTCTTT.

Only a few counts were recorded for this clonotype. V and J are TRBV29-1 and TRBJ1-1; D might be TRBD1 (5 bases). CDR3 length: 17 amino acids. Deletions cut 0 bases from V and 0 bases from J, with 17 bases between. The germline CDR1 and CDR2 sequences are SQVTM and ANQGSEA. The CDR3 bases are TGCAGCGTTGAAGAGGGGGAACTGACGGGGGTGAACACTGAAGCTTTCTTT. Translated, it gives CSVEEGELTGVNTEAFF. Full variable domain (remainder filled in from reference TRBV29-1 and TRBJ1-1): SAVISQKPSRDICQRGTSLTIQCQVDSQVTMMFWYRQQPGQSLTLIATANQGSEATYESGFVIDKFPISRPNLTFSTLTVSNMSPEDSSIYLCSVEEGELTGVNTEAFFGQGTRLTVV.

The chain links TRBV12-3 or TRBV12-4 to TRBJ2-5; 10 bases line up with TRBD2. This CDR3 is built from 14 residues. V shed 5 bases, J shed 2 bases, and the junction held 2 bases outside the gene matches. The CDR3 reads CASSQAGGQETQYF. The CDR3 DNA sequence: TGTGCCAGCAGTCAAGCGGGGGGGCAAGAGACCCAGTACTTC.

The chain uses TRBV15 and TRBJ2-7, with D perhaps matching TRBD1 or TRBD2 (5 bases each). CDR3 length: 13 residues. The V gene lost 5 bases and the J gene lost 6 bases, with 14 bases spanning the gap. The V gene's germline CDR1 is LNHNV and CDR2 YYDKDF (reference sequence). CDR3 DNA sequence: TGTGCCACCAGCGGGGGTCAGGGCGGCGAGCAGTACTTC. Translation gives CATSGGQGGEQYF. Filled out from reference TRBV15 and TRBJ2-7, the complete variable domain reads DAMVIQNPRYQVTQFGKPVTLSCSQTLNHNVMYWYQQKSSQAPKLLFHYYDKDFNNEADTPDNFQSRRPNTSFCFLDIRSPGLGDTAMYLCATSGGQGGEQYFGPGTRLTVT.

This clonotype was observed at least ten times. The J gene is TRBJ1-5, the V gene TRBV27; no definite D call. Trimming cost V 6 bases and J 6 bases, with 12 bases left between them. Germline values: CDR1 MNHEY, CDR2 SMNVEV (reference sequence). The CDR3 consists of 13 residues. The CDR3 protein is CASSRAPLQPQHF. CDR3 nucleotide sequence: TGTGCCAGCAGCCGCGCTCCACTTCAGCCCCAGCATTTT.